The 21 T cell receptor beta chains given below trace back to one sample, sequenced in a study of shared clonotypes between healthy human individuals. Repertoires were generated with immunoSEQ multiplex PCR, while TCRdb's copy carries only in-frame clones and drops some. The table records under 1,900,000 clones, around 98.5% of them present only once. Material for sequencing was naive CD4+ T cells sorted from blood. Regarding subset: CD45RA+ positively selected. These receptors came from a man aged 30-40 years in good health.

The V call is TRBV6-4, the J call TRBJ2-1; 9 bases are shared with TRBD1. This CDR3 is 15 amino acids long. The germline V gene encodes CDR1 MRHNA and CDR2 SNTAGT. The J segment lost 8 bases and the V segment lost 3 bases, leaving 8 bases of the junction unmatched. The CDR3 DNA reads as TGTGCCAGCAGTGATTCCGGGACAGGGACCTATGAGCAGTTCTTC. It translates to CASSDSGTGTYEQFF.

The chain couples TRBV28 to TRBJ2-1; 9 nucleotides agree with TRBD1. The V segment lost 6 bases and the J segment 9 bases; nucleotides outside the gene matches: 15. Germline-derived CDR1 and CDR2 are MDHEN and SYDVKM. The CDR3 is 16 amino acids. CDR3 coding DNA: TGTGCCAGCAGGCCACGTAAAGGACAGGGGAGTGGTGAGCAGTTCTTC. As protein: CASRPRKGQGSGEQFF.

J is TRBJ2-1 and V is TRBV4-1, with no clear D. The V and J ends lost 2 bases and 8 bases respectively, with 19 bases between them. Germline CDR1 reads MGHRA; CDR2 reads YSYEKL. CDR3 size: 16 residues. CDR3: CASSQLLLGYVHEQFF. CDR3 DNA sequence: TGCGCCAGCAGCCAACTGCTCCTAGGATACGTCCATGAGCAGTTCTTC.

A single count supports this clone. The chain recombines TRBV5-4 with TRBJ1-2; TRBD1 is a possible D gene (5 bases). Germline loops: CDR1 SGHNT, CDR2 YYREEE (reference sequence). This CDR3 is 15 amino acids long. The V end was cut by 2 bases, the J end by 2 bases, with 13 bases between. CDR3 residues: CASSLDSGKNYGYTF. The CDR3, as DNA: TGTGCCAGCAGCTTAGACAGCGGAAAGAACTATGGCTACACCTTC.

The gene calls are TRBV19 and TRBJ1-5; TRBD1 is a possible D gene (5 bases). This CDR3 comprises 11 residues. Trimming stripped 8 bases from V and 5 bases from J, with 7 bases between. The germline gives CDR1 LNHDA, CDR2 SQIVND (reference sequence). The CDR3 here is CASGADQPQHF. For the CDR3, the DNA is TGTGCCAGTGGGGCCGATCAGCCCCAGCATTTT.

The chain couples TRBV30 to TRBJ1-2; possibly TRBD1 for D (6 bases). V was clipped by 0 bases and J by 8 bases, with 10 bases between them. The CDR3 spans 12 residues. The germline gives CDR1 GTSNPN, CDR2 SVGIG (reference sequence). CDR3 amino acids: CAWSVTGYGYTF. In DNA, the CDR3 is TGTGCCTGGAGTGTAACAGGGTACGGCTACACCTTC.

This clone has just one count. The chain recombines TRBV5-1 with TRBJ2-7, with a possible D match to TRBD1 (6 bases). The germline V and J ends were trimmed by 7 bases and 0 bases, with 20 bases remaining between them. The germline V gene encodes CDR1 SGHRS and CDR2 YFSETQ. The CDR3 loop spans 16 amino acids. The DNA for the CDR3 is TGCGCCAGCGGCACGGTGGACAGCACTGTCTCCTACGAGCAGTACTTC. It is translated as CASGTVDSTVSYEQYF.

The J gene is TRBJ1-1, the V gene TRBV27; 8 positions match TRBD1. The CDR3 is 16 residues long. The germline V gene has CDR1 MNHEY and CDR2 SMNVEV (reference sequence). The V segment lost 4 bases and the J segment 0 bases; nucleotides outside the gene matches: 7. The CDR3 sequence: CASSSGQAVLNTEAFF. The DNA for the CDR3 is TGTGCCAGCAGTTCGGGACAGGCTGTATTGAACACTGAAGCTTTCTTT.

The rearrangement uses TRBV27 and TRBJ2-6; TRBD2 aligns across 7 bases. The length of the CDR3 is 18 residues. The V and J ends lost 3 bases and 0 bases, in that order; junction bases with no gene match: 8. Germline CDR1 and CDR2: MNHEY and SMNVEV (reference sequence). In DNA form, the CDR3 reads TGTGCCAGCAGTTTTTTACCTAGCGGCCTCTCTGGGGCCAACGTCCTGACTTTC. The encoded protein is CASSFLPSGLSGANVLTF. The whole variable domain, filled in from reference TRBV27 and TRBJ2-6, reads EAQVTQNPRYLITVTGKKLTVTCSQNMNHEYMSWYRQDPGLGLRQIYYSMNVEVTDKGDVPEGYKVSRKEKRNFPLILESPSPNQTSLYFCASSFLPSGLSGANVLTFGAGSRLTVL.

This rearrangement joins TRBV30 to TRBJ2-7; perhaps TRBD1 as D (6 bases). V dropped 5 bases and J dropped 9 bases, with 11 bases sitting between them. The germline V gene encodes CDR1 GTSNPN and CDR2 SVGIG (reference sequence). There are 10 residues in the CDR3. The CDR3 sequence: CAWSQGVQYF. The CDR3 nucleotides are TGTGCCTGGTCACAGGGAGTGCAGTACTTC.

V gene TRBV5-6 combines with J gene TRBJ1-5; 9 bases fit TRBD1. Trimming cost V 4 bases and J 6 bases; bases outside gene matches: 2. The CDR3 has 13 amino acids. Germline V gives CDR1 SGHDT, CDR2 YYEEEE. CDR3 sequence: CASSRTGAQPQHF. CDR3 sequence (DNA): TGTGCCAGCAGCAGGACAGGGGCTCAGCCCCAGCATTTT. Full variable domain (rest looked up from reference TRBV5-6 and TRBJ1-5): DAGVTQSPTHLIKTRGQQVTLRCSPKSGHDTVSWYQQALGQGPQFIFQYYEEEERQRGNFPDRFSGHQFPNYSSELNVNALLLGDSALYLCASSRTGAQPQHFGDGTRLSIL.

The chain is built from TRBV5-4 and TRBJ2-7; 7 bases agree with TRBD2. CDR1 is SGHNT, CDR2 YYREEE, per germline (reference sequence). The CDR3 covers 14 residues. Trimming cost V 1 base and J 2 bases; bases outside gene matches: 3. The CDR3 reads CASSLIGTTYEQYF. CDR3 nucleotide sequence: TGTGCCAGCAGCTTGATCGGGACTACCTACGAGCAGTACTTC.

This chain links TRBV27 with TRBJ2-5; no reliable D call. V was cut by 5 bases and J by 0 bases, with 7 bases left in between. From germline, CDR1 is MNHEY and CDR2 SMNVEV (reference sequence). There are 13 residues in the CDR3. CDR3 sequence (DNA): TGTGCCAGCAGTGAAGGAGACCAAGAGACCCAGTACTTC. The encoded protein is CASSEGDQETQYF.

V gene TRBV7-2 combines with J gene TRBJ2-7; TRBD2 aligns across 12 bases. Germline CDR1 and CDR2: SGHTA and FQGNSA. The ends lost 5 bases at V and 5 bases at J; junction bases unmatched: 13. This CDR3 is 17 amino acids long. The DNA of the CDR3 is TGTGCCAGCAGCCCCCAGGCACTAGCGGGAGGTGGGCACGAGCAGTACTTC. Amino acid sequence: CASSPQALAGGGHEQYF.

J is TRBJ2-7 and V is TRBV2; D remains unclear. The CDR3 consists of 12 residues. Germline V gene lookup returns CDR1 SNHLY and CDR2 FYNNEI. V lost 4 bases to trimming and J lost 4 bases, with 8 bases between them. CDR3 in DNA: TGTGCCAGCAGTGGACTGCCGTACGAGCAGTACTTC. Its translation: CASSGLPYEQYF.

CDR3 sequence (DNA): TGTGCCAGCAGCCAAGAATGGGGGCGAAACACTGAAGCTTTCTTT. Its protein product is CASSQEWGRNTEAFF. The chain couples TRBV14 to TRBJ1-1, with D possibly matching TRBD1 (6 bases). Trimming shortened V by 0 bases and J by 2 bases, and 10 bases separated the two germline ends. Germline values: CDR1 SGHDN, CDR2 FVKESK. The CDR3 runs 15 residues.

J is TRBJ2-7 and V is TRBV9; a weak D match, TRBD1 (5 bases). The V gene's germline CDR1 is SGDLS and CDR2 YYNGEE. CDR3 length equals 13 residues. Between the trimmed V and J ends, which lost 3 bases and 1 base, there was a span of 8 bases. CDR3 bases: TGTGCCAGCAGCGCCAGGGAATCCTACGAGCAGTACTTC. Residues: CASSARESYEQYF.

The CDR3 nucleotides are TGTGCCAGTAGTACGACAGGGGGAGGTGAAAAACTGTTTTTT. Translating gives CASSTTGGGEKLFF. This chain connects TRBV19 to TRBJ1-4, with 9 bases matching TRBD1. J was trimmed by 7 bases and V by 4 bases; bases with no gene match: 4. This CDR3 spans 14 amino acids. Germline V gives CDR1 LNHDA, CDR2 SQIVND (reference sequence).

This chain uses TRBV18 with TRBJ2-7; TRBD1 aligns across 9 bases. Germline V CDR1 and CDR2: KGHSH, LQKENI. Trimming took 4 bases from V and 5 from J; bases not matched to a gene: 6. The CDR3 loop spans 14 amino acids. In nucleotides, the CDR3 is TGTGCCAGCTCACTTGACAGGGGGTTCAACGAGCAGTACTTC. Translation: CASSLDRGFNEQYF.

V is TRBV14 and J is TRBJ2-7; D is possibly TRBD1 or TRBD2 (6 bases each). The CDR3 consists of 13 residues. Germline-derived CDR1 and CDR2 are SGHDN and FVKESK. Trimming left V 6 bases short and J 3 bases short, with 12 bases between. The DNA for the CDR3 is TGTGCCAGCAGTTTCGGGGGCAGCTACGAGCAGTACTTC. As protein: CASSFGGSYEQYF.

The V gene is TRBV29-1, the J gene TRBJ2-7, with TRBD1 matching over 7 bases. The ends lost 7 bases at V and 2 bases at J; junction bases unmatched: 11. This CDR3 has 14 amino acids. Germline CDR1 SQVTM, CDR2 ANQGSEA. The CDR3 region is CSGVQTGKTYEQYF. The CDR3 region has the DNA TGCAGCGGTGTGCAGACAGGGAAAACCTACGAGCAGTACTTC.